This T cell receptor beta chain was captured in a study of shared clonotypes between healthy human individuals. Study context: Three CD4 naive, three CD4 memory, two CD8 naive and one CD8 memory plate were used per donor. The study, taken as a whole, reports: It was the few donors that limited the genetic and exposure-history diversity represented. The naive CD4 repertoires of several donors were compared, and around 5% of clonotypes were shared.

A word on this clone: Its antigen is unknown.

CDR1 and CDR2 from the germline V gene are MNHEY and SMNVEV (reference sequence). This CDR3 is built from 13 residues. The V gene lost 2 bases and the J gene lost 4 bases, with 8 bases spanning the gap. Those who donated were healthy HIV-negative adults, with no recent acute infections or vaccinations reported. The data were produced by immunoSEQ multiplex PCR, yet TCRdb's version contains in-frame clones alone and is incomplete. The table includes about 1 million clones, more than 65% detected once. The gene calls are TRBV27 and TRBJ2-5, with D perhaps matching TRBD1 (6 bases). The material sequenced was memory CD4+ T cells sorted from blood. The subset is: CD45RA-negative fraction. The receptor comes from a man between 18 and 35 years old in good health. CDR3: CASSLGQRETQYF. As DNA, the CDR3 is TGTGCCAGCAGTTTAGGACAGAGAGAGACCCAGTACTTC.